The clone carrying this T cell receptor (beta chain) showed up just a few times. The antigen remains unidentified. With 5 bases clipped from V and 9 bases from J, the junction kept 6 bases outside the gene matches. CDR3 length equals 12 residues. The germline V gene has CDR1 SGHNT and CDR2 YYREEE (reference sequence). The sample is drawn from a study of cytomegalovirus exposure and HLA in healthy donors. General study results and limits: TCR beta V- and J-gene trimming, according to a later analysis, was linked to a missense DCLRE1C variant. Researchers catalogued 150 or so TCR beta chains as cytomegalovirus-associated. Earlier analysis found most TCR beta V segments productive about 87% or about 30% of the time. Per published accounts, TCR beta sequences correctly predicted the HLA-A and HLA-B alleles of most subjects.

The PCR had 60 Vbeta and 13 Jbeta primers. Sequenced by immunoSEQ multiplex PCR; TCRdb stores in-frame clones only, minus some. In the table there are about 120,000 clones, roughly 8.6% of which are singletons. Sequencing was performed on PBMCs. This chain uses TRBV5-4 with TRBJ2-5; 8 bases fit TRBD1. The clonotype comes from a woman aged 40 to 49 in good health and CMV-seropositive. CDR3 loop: CASRAGGEAQYF. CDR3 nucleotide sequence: TGTGCCAGCAGGGCAGGGGGCGAGGCCCAGTACTTC.